This record concerns one T cell receptor (beta chain) sequence. This clone is identified as medium-sized (0.01 to 0.1%). Its antigen is still unknown. There are no base qualities to consult, and no much larger clone falls within one base. This sample is drawn from a study of blood T cell repertoires in COVID-19 (dated by TCRdb to 2018 to 2021). For context, the study as a whole: Collaborator samples came from the United States, Italy and Spain and covered acute and convalescent phases of COVID-19. The material from the prospective study consisted of cDNA or gDNA derived from T cells, B-cell-depleted T cells, or PBMCs. Deeply sampled blood TCRbeta repertoires from subjects exposed to, actively infected with, or recovered from COVID-19 were included in the dataset. The repertoires were released in a freely available public database meant as a resource for research on the immune response to SARS-CoV-2. Samples were obtained from the ongoing ImmuneRACE study (first 160 participants) and from over 1,000 subjects provided by 6 global collaborators. Sample metadata almost always included a de-identified subject ID, COVID-19 status, age in years and sex. Where available, HLA class I and class II types were obtained from metadata supplied by the sample provider rather than from assay-based typing. Summary of the overall study and its limitations: Clinical and demographic metadata were provided uncurated, with the amount varying by source and participant.

Whole blood was collected in K2EDTA tubes by collaborating institutions according to the institutions' own protocols. Collaborator samples were shipped for TCRbeta analysis as frozen whole blood, isolated PBMCs, or DNA extracted from either sample type. CDR1 MNHEY and CDR2 SVGAGI were looked up in the germline V gene. V ends up 6 bases short and J 0 bases short, with an unmatched junction base count of 8. The CDR3 goes from the cysteine to the phenylalanine over 15 residues. Of all the DNA, just the CDR3 is kept, 45 bases in frame from base 1. TCRbeta CDR3 regions were amplified from genomic DNA by means of the immunoSEQ Assay, a bias-controlled multiplex PCR. On the study's bioinformatics: The number of nucleated cells in each sample was estimated from the amplification of reference gene primers within the assay. To quantify the absolute abundance of each unique TCRbeta CDR3 rearrangement, sequence reads were collapsed and filtered. For each sample, productive Simpson clonality was calculated as the square root of Simpson's diversity index over productive rearrangements. Entries here come from immuneACCESS through TCRdb and include only in-frame sequences with V and J called. Some clones fail to appear in such tables; in the studies checked, an unresolved V gene covers under half of the shortfall, and the cause of the remainder is unknown. That table supplies the V and J calls and clone size; D and trimming were determined from the DNA. Within this sample are some 50,000 clones, with around 84% of them counted one time only. The top ten clonotypes cover about 3% of the sample.

This TCR came from a man over 45 with acute or convalescent COVID-19. Sequencing was carried out using peripheral blood. The chain is made from TRBV6-5 and TRBJ2-7; 7 bases in the middle match TRBD1. The sequenced DNA: TGTGCCAGCAGAGCGATGACAGGGCCCTCCTACGAGCAGTACTTC. This encodes CASRAMTGPSYEQYF.